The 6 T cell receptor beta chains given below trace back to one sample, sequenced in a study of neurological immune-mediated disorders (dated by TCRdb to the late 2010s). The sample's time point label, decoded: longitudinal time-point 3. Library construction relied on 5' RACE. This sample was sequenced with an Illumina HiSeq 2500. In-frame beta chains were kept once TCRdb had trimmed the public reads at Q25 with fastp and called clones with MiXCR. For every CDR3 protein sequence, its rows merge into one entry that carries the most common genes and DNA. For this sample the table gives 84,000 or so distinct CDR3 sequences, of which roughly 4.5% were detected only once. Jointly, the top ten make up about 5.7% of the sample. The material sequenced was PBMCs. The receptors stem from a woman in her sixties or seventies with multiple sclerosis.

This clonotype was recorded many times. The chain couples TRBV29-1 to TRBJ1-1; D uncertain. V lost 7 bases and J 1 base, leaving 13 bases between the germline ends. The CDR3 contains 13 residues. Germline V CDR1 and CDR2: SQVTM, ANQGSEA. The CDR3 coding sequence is TGCAGCGCAGACCCTCGGGGGAACACTGAAGCTTTCTTT. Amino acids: CSADPRGNTEAFF.

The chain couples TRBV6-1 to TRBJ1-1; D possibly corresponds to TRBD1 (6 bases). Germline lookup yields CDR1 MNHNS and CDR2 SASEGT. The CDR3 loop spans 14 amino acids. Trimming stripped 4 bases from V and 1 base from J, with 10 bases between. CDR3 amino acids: CASSGGTTNTEAFF. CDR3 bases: TGTGCCAGCAGTGGCGGGACAACGAACACTGAAGCTTTCTTT.

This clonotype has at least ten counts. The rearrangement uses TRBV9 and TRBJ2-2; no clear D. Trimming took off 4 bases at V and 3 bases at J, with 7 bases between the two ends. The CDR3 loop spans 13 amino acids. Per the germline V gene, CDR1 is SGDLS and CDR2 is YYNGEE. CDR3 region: CASSPRDTGELFF. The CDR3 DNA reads TGTGCCAGCAGCCCCCGGGACACCGGGGAGCTGTTTTTT.

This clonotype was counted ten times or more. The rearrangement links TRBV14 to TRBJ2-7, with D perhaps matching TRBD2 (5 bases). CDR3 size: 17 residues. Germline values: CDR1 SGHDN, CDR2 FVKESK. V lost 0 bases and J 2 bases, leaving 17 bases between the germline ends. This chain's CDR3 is CASSQDLPGLSAYEQYF. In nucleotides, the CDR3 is TGTGCCAGCAGCCAAGATCTGCCCGGGCTTAGCGCCTACGAGCAGTACTTC.

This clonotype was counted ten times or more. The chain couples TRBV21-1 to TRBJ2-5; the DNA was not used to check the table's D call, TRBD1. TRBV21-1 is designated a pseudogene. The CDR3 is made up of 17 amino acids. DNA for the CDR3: TGTGCCAGCAGCAAAGGAGGTCAGGGGCGTCGTCAAGAGACCCAGTACTTC. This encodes CASSKGGQGRRQETQYF.

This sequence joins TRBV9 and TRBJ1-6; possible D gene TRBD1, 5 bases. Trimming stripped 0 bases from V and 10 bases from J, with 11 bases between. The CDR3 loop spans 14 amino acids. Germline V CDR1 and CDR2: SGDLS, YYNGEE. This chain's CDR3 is CASSVAQGGSPLHF. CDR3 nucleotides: TGTGCCAGCAGCGTAGCGCAGGGAGGATCACCCCTCCACTTT.